The rows below give T cell receptor beta chains drawn from one sample of a study of OX40 agonist ivuxolimab in advanced cancers. Using immunoSEQ multiplex PCR, the repertoire was profiled, and TCRdb retains in-frame clones only, with some absent. The table lists 35,000 to 45,000 clones, around 88% of them singletons. The sequencing here drew on CD4+ or CD8+ T cells sorted from blood, taken in a trial of the OX40 agonist ivuxolimab. These receptors were collected from an adult with an advanced solid tumor such as melanoma, head and neck, liver or kidney cancer. The CDR3 runs from the conserved cysteine through the conserved F or W. Each record gives: clone size, J gene, V gene, D gene, CDR3 protein, CDR3 DNA. D genes are given only for firm matches. Only some rows state a clone size, as once, few, many or a class for expanded clones.

. TRBJ2-7 TRBV27 TRBD1 CASSTTTTGFSSYEQYF TGTGCCAGCAGTACAACCACGACAGGGTTCAGCTCCTACGAGCAGTACTTC
. TRBJ2-1 TRBV15 TRBD1 CATSRTGGNEQFF TGTGCCACCAGCAGGACAGGGGGGAATGAGCAGTTCTTC
. TRBJ1-2 TRBV12-5 . CASGLVLRSGAHYDYGYTF TGTGCTAGTGGTTTGGTATTGCGGTCAGGAGCTCACTATGACTATGGCTACACCTTC
. TRBJ1-1 TRBV25-1 . CASSWVNTEAFF TGTGCCAGCAGTTGGGTAAACACTGAAGCTTTCTTT
. TRBJ2-7 TRBV7-8 TRBD1 CASSFYRDRIYEQYF TGTGCCAGCAGCTTTTACCGGGACAGGATTTACGAGCAGTACTTC
. TRBJ2-5 TRBV11-2 TRBD1 CASSLAGNRGETQYF TGTGCCAGCAGCTTAGCGGGCAACAGGGGAGAGACCCAGTACTTC
. TRBJ2-7 TRBV13 . CASSLGTKPYEQYF TGTGCCAGCAGCTTAGGAACTAAGCCCTACGAGCAGTACTTC
medium-sized TRBJ2-1 TRBV7-3 TRBD2 CASSFNLAGGRNEQFF TGTGCCAGCAGCTTTAACCTAGCGGGGGGTCGAAATGAGCAGTTCTTC
. TRBJ2-1 TRBV30 TRBD2 CAWSPGLAYNEQFF TGTGCCTGGAGCCCGGGACTAGCCTACAATGAGCAGTTCTTC
once TRBJ1-1 TRBV9 . CASSVEGPRGSEAFF TGTGCCAGCAGCGTAGAGGGACCGAGAGGATCTGAAGCTTTCTTT
. TRBJ1-1 TRBV9 . CASSEGQTNTEAFF TGTGCCAGCAGCGAGGGGCAGACGAACACTGAAGCTTTCTTT
. TRBJ2-2 TRBV7-9 TRBD2 CASTSLAPGELFF TGTGCCAGCACCTCACTAGCGCCCGGGGAGCTGTTTTTT
. TRBJ1-2 TRBV30 . CAWSRQASYGYTF TGTGCCTGGAGTAGACAGGCGTCCTATGGCTACACCTTC
. TRBJ2-3 TRBV7-3 TRBD2 CASSLRGWTSDTDTQYF TGTGCCAGCAGCTTAAGGGGGTGGACTAGCGACACAGATACGCAGTATTTT
many TRBJ1-3 TRBV6-5 . CAIATQGSPGNTIYF TGTGCCATCGCCACACAGGGATCCCCTGGAAACACCATATATTTT
. TRBJ1-1 TRBV5-1 . CASRYAFTGGTEAFF TGCGCCAGCAGATACGCCTTCACGGGAGGCACTGAAGCTTTCTTT
. TRBJ1-5 TRBV7-2 . CASSSIGTPYSNQPQHF TGTGCCAGCAGCTCAATCGGGACACCGTATAGCAATCAGCCCCAGCATTTT
once TRBJ2-3 TRBV7-9 . CASRRGGDTDTQYF TGTGCCAGCAGAAGGGGGGGAGACACAGATACGCAGTATTTT
. TRBJ2-5 TRBV4-3 . CASSQRGSGRIQETQYF TGCGCCAGCAGCCAGAGGGGCAGTGGGAGGATCCAAGAGACCCAGTACTTC
once TRBJ1-1 TRBV10-1 . CASRTGSTEAFF TGCGCCAGCAGAACAGGGAGCACTGAAGCTTTCTTT
. TRBJ2-7 TRBV5-1 . CASSPLGVYSYEQYF TGCGCCAGCAGCCCTCTCGGGGTCTACTCCTACGAGCAGTACTTC
. TRBJ2-7 TRBV5-1 . CASSSGYEQYF TGCGCCAGCAGCTCGGGTTACGAGCAGTACTTC
. TRBJ2-1 TRBV4-1 . CASSQLASAEQFF TGCGCCAGCAGCCAACTAGCTTCGGCTGAGCAGTTCTTC
. TRBJ1-1 TRBV13 . CASSPREGGANAEAFF TGTGCCAGCAGCCCCCGGGAGGGAGGGGCCAACGCTGAAGCTTTCTTT
. TRBJ1-5 TRBV27 . CASSLSRQNPRWPQHF TGTGCCAGCAGTTTATCTCGACAGAACCCACGGTGGCCCCAGCATTTT
. TRBJ2-3 TRBV4-1 TRBD2 CASSQDRLAGGHRTDTQYF TGCGCCAGCAGCCAAGATCGACTAGCGGGGGGGCATCGCACAGATACGCAGTATTTT
. TRBJ2-3 TRBV2 TRBD1 CASSAGQGRGDTQYF TGTGCCAGCAGTGCCGGACAGGGGCGCGGAGATACGCAGTATTTT
. TRBJ2-7 TRBV7-9 TRBD2 CASSLPAGAIPSYEQYF TGTGCCAGCAGCTTACCAGCGGGGGCTATACCCTCCTACGAGCAGTACTTC
. TRBJ1-6 TRBV9 . CASSLGFQDSPLHF TGTGCCAGCAGCTTAGGGTTTCAGGATTCACCCCTCCACTTT
. TRBJ2-5 TRBV4-1 TRBD1 CASSPKGTEETQYF TGCGCCAGCAGCCCGAAAGGGACAGAAGAGACCCAGTACTTC
. TRBJ1-3 TRBV15 TRBD1 CATSRGRQGVSHPSGNTIYF TGTGCCACCAGCAGAGGTCGGCAGGGGGTTAGCCATCCCTCTGGAAACACCATATATTTT
few TRBJ2-1 TRBV6-5 . CASSYSGLALEQFF TGTGCCAGCAGTTACTCAGGACTTGCTCTTGAGCAGTTCTTC
. TRBJ1-2 TRBV2 . CASNLRGPYGYTF TGTGCCAGCAACCTGAGGGGACCTTATGGCTACACCTTC
. TRBJ2-5 TRBV15 . CATSSGTDYQETQYF TGTGCCACCAGCAGCGGGACTGATTACCAAGAGACCCAGTACTTC
. TRBJ2-3 TRBV19 TRBD1 CASSAGKGQGAWTDTQYF TGTGCCAGTAGTGCAGGAAAGGGACAGGGGGCATGGACAGATACGCAGTATTTT
. TRBJ2-2 TRBV5-4 . CASSSPDSSFGELFF TGTGCCAGCAGCTCGCCGGACAGCTCCTTCGGGGAGCTGTTTTTT
. TRBJ1-2 TRBV15 . CATSTLPGRSDYGYTF TGTGCCACCAGCACACTCCCGGGGCGTTCAGACTATGGCTACACCTTC
. TRBJ2-5 TRBV27 . CASSPQGGTQYF TGTGCCAGCAGTCCCCAGGGAGGGACCCAGTACTTC
. TRBJ2-7 TRBV20-1 . CSARSGNEQYF TGCAGTGCTAGATCAGGGAACGAGCAGTACTTC
. TRBJ1-5 TRBV28 TRBD1 CASSFTPTGGNQPQHF TGTGCCAGCAGTTTTACACCGACAGGGGGAAATCAGCCCCAGCATTTT
. TRBJ2-5 TRBV4-3 . CASSQEFPAGETQYF TGCGCCAGCAGCCAAGAGTTTCCAGCTGGGGAGACCCAGTACTTC
. TRBJ1-5 TRBV6-5 . CASSYSGVGQPQHF TGTGCCAGCAGTTACTCCGGGGTCGGTCAGCCCCAGCATTTT
. TRBJ1-5 TRBV5-1 . CASSPEGGNQPQHF TGCGCCAGCAGCCCCGAAGGGGGAAATCAGCCCCAGCATTTT
few TRBJ2-4 TRBV15 . CATSRATDIQYF TGTGCCACCAGCAGAGCTACGGACATTCAGTACTTC
. TRBJ2-1 TRBV4-2 . CASSRGVWETYNEQFF TGTGCCAGCAGCCGGGGAGTCTGGGAAACCTACAATGAGCAGTTCTTC
. TRBJ2-7 TRBV10-2 . CASRKGYEQYF TGCGCCAGCAGGAAGGGTTACGAGCAGTACTTC
. TRBJ2-7 TRBV7-8 TRBD2 CASSLGLAGADEQYF TGTGCCAGCAGCCTGGGGTTGGCGGGAGCTGACGAGCAGTACTTC
. TRBJ2-3 TRBV5-4 TRBD2 CASSLRRSGKGDTQYF TGTGCCAGCAGCCTCCGGAGGAGCGGGAAGGGGGATACGCAGTATTTT